This T cell receptor beta chain was identified during a study of OX40 agonist ivuxolimab in advanced cancers. Across the study: The treatment was a fully human IgG2 OX40 agonist, ivuxolimab. Patients treated during dose escalation were battling hepatocellular carcinoma, melanoma, renal cell or head and neck cancer. Patients were roughly 83% male with ages about 20 to 79, mean approximately 55. Study outcomes and limitations: Some patients who did not respond also had low normalized T-cell clonal expansion.

Data came from immunoSEQ multiplex PCR; TCRdb stores just in-frame clones and leaves some out. Found here are under 40,000 clones, 78% of them singletons; the top ten hold more than 10%. About this clone itself: Antigen unknown.

The sequencing here drew on CD4+ or CD8+ T cells sorted from blood, taken in a trial of the OX40 agonist ivuxolimab. This TCR was recovered from an adult with an advanced solid tumor such as melanoma, head and neck, liver or kidney cancer.

The CDR3 nucleotides read TGTGCCAGTAGTATAGAAGGGGACTATGGCTACACCTTC. It codes for CASSIEGDYGYTF. V usage is TRBV19 and J usage is TRBJ1-2; perhaps TRBD1 as D (5 bases). V lost 0 bases to trimming and J lost 3 bases, with 5 bases between them. The CDR3 has 13 amino acids. Germline V gene lookup returns CDR1 LNHDA and CDR2 SQIVND (reference sequence).